The source of this T cell receptor (beta chain) is a study of cytomegalovirus exposure and HLA in healthy donors. Study-wide context: Earlier results showed approximately 110 million unique TCR beta sequences derived from some 180 million T cells.

Study findings and constraints: The study assumed roughly uniform donor sequencing depth for presence/absence analyses.

This CDR3 spans 12 amino acids. V shed 5 bases and J shed 13 bases, with 12 bases lying between them. Germline assignment: CDR1 LNHDA and CDR2 SQIVND (reference sequence). Primers: 60 Vbeta forward and 13 Jbeta reverse. Produced via immunoSEQ multiplex PCR; TCRdb's table is partial and in-frame only. Of roughly 130,000 clones in the sample, around three quarters were seen once. In nominal health when sampled, donors likely had unrecorded immune exposures nonetheless. Concerning this clone itself: Its antigen is not known.

This chain connects TRBV19 to TRBJ1-6; D uncertain. This receptor was identified in a young man in good health and CMV-seronegative. The specimen was PBMCs. The CDR3 DNA follows: TGTGCCAGTAGTCCAAGGAGTTTGCCCCTCCACTTT. Translation: CASSPRSLPLHF. The full variable domain, completed using reference TRBV19 and TRBJ1-6, is DGGITQSPKYLFRKEGQNVTLSCEQNLNHDAMYWYRQDPGQGLRLIYYSQIVNDFQKGDIAEGYSVSREKKESFPLTVTSAQKNPTAFYLCASSPRSLPLHFGNGTRLTVT.